This T cell receptor beta chain was identified during a study of blood T cell repertoires in COVID-19. The CDR3 consists of 16 residues. Germline loops: CDR1 MDHEN, CDR2 SYDVKM. Losses at the gene ends were 7 bases for V and 2 bases for J; bases not matched to a gene: 10. TCRdb keeps only in-frame clones here, not all; method: immunoSEQ multiplex PCR. This sample yields 200,000 to 250,000 clones, of which about 86% are seen a single time; roughly 3.3% belongs to the top ten. V gene TRBV28 combines with J gene TRBJ2-5, with 10 nucleotides matching TRBD1. The sample taken for sequencing was PBMCs or T cells enriched from blood (not recorded which). The source of this sequence is a woman aged 50 to 60 in a cohort exposed to, infected with or recovered from COVID-19 (not recorded which). The CDR3 reads CASNRWGTGAQETQYF. CDR3 coding DNA: TGTGCCAGCAATCGATGGGGGACAGGGGCGCAAGAGACCCAGTACTTC.